This T cell receptor beta chain originates from a study of cytomegalovirus exposure and HLA in healthy donors. With regard to this clone: One end of the junction varies from germline; a read error may be responsible.

Germline V gives CDR1 SGDLS, CDR2 YYNGEE. This CDR3 is built from 13 residues. The protocol was immunoSEQ multiplex PCR, while the TCRdb copy is restricted to in-frame clones and leaves out a portion. The sample has 150,000 to 200,000 clones, roughly 86% seen once. This chain uses TRBV9 with TRBJ2-7; 13 bases line up with TRBD2. The receptor was isolated from a man younger than 35 in good health and CMV-seropositive. Source material: PBMCs. Here the CDR3 reads CASSTGGTSGVFF. The CDR3 DNA follows: TGTGCCAGCAGCACCGGGGGGACTAGCGGGGTATTCTTC.